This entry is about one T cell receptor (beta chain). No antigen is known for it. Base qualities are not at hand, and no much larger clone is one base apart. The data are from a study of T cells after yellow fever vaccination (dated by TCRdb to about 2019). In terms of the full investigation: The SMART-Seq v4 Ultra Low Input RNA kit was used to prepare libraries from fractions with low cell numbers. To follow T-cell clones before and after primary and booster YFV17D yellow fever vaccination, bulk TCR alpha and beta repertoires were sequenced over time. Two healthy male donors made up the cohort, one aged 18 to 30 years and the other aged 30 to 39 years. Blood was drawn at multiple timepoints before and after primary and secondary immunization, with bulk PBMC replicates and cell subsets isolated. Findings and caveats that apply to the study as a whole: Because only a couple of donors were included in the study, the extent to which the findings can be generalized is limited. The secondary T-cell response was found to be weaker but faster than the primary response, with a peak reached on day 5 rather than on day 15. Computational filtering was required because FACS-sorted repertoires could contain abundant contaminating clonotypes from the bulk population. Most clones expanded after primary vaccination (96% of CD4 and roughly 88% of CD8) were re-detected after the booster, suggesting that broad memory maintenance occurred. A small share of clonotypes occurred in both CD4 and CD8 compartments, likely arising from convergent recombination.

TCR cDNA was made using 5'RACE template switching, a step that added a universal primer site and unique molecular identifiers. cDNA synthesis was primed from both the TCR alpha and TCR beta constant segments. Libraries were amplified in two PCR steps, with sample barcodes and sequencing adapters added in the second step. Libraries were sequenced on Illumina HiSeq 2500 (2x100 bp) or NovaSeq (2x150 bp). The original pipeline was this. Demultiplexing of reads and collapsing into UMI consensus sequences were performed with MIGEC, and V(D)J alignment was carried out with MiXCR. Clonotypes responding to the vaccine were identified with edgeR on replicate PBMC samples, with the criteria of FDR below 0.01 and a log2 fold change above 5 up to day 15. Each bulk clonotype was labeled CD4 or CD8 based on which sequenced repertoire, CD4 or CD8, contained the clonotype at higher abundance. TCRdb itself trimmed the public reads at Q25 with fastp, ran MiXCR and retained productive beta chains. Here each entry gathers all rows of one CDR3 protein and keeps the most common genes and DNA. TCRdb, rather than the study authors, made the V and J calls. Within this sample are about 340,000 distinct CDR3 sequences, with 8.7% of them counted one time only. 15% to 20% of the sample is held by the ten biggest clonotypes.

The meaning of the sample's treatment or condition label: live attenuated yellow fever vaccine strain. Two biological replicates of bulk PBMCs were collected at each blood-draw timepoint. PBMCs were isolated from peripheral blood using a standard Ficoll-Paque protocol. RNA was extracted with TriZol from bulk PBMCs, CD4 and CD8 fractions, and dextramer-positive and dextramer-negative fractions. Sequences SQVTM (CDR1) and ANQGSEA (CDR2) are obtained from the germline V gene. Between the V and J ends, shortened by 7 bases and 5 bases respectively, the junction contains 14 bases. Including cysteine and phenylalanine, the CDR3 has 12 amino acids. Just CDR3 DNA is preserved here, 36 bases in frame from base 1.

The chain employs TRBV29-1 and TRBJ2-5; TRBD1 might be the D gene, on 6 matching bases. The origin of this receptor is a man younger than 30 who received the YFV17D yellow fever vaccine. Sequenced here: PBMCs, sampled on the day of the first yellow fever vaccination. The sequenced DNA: TGCAGCGCCAGGGGTTTACGGGAGACCCAGTACTTC. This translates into CSARGLRETQYF.